This T cell receptor (beta chain) was sequenced for a study of blood T cell repertoires in COVID-19. Study details: Acute-phase and convalescent COVID-19 samples originated in the United States, Italy and Spain. PBMCs, B-cell-depleted T cells, or T cells provided the cDNA or gDNA that made up the material.

Only one count was recorded for this clone. Per the original methods: Estimation of nucleated cell counts was performed using reference gene primer amplification. Sequencing was performed with immunoSEQ multiplex PCR; in TCRdb, only in-frame clones are kept and a portion is missing. For V, J and clone size, that table is used; D and trimming come from the DNA. Found here are 80,000 to 100,000 clones, around 93% of them singletons; the top ten hold 1.8%. The sequencing sample was made of peripheral blood. The clonotype was recovered from a human donor with active COVID-19. The donor label of this sample is uncertain.

The CDR3 spells CASSLSTTNEQFF. Here the CDR3 DNA reads TGTGCCAGCAGTTTAAGTACGACTAATGAGCAGTTCTTC. The chain carries TRBV27 and TRBJ2-1; D is uncertain. Germline values: CDR1 MNHEY, CDR2 SMNVEV (reference sequence). Trimming removed 2 bases at V and 7 bases at J, with 9 bases between. The CDR3 covers 13 residues.